This is a list of T cell receptor beta chains from one sample in a study of blood T cell repertoires in COVID-19. TCRdb keeps only in-frame clones here, not all; method: immunoSEQ multiplex PCR. The data contain some 150,000 clones, roughly 80% of them seen just once; the ten biggest clones take up roughly 0.56%. Sample: peripheral blood. The receptors originated from a man aged 55-75 years with acute or convalescent COVID-19. Both conserved end residues are part of each CDR3. Fields, in order: D gene, V gene, clone size, J gene, CDR3 length, CDR3 DNA, CDR3 protein. D genes are given only for firm matches. A clone size is listed for some rows: how often the clone was seen (once, few, many), or a class if it is expanded.

-	TRBV7-9	-	TRBJ1-5	15	TGTGCCAGCAGCCGCGGGGGCGGTAGCAATCAGCCCCAGCATTTT	CASSRGGGSNQPQHF
-	TRBV7-9	-	TRBJ2-5	15	TGTGCCAGCAGCCTAACGACAGTAGCCCCCCAGACCCAGTACTTC	CASSLTTVAPQTQYF
-	TRBV5-1	few	TRBJ2-3	15	TGCGCCAGCAGCCTTGGGGGGTGGTCGGGAGATACGCAGTATTTT	CASSLGGWSGDTQYF
TRBD1	TRBV12-3/TRBV12-4	few	TRBJ1-1	13	TGTGCCAGCAGTTCAGGACAGGTTACTGAAGCTTTCTTT	CASSSGQVTEAFF
-	TRBV7-2	once	TRBJ2-7	14	TGTGCCAGCAGCTTAGTCCCCAGGCCCTACGAGCAGTACTTC	CASSLVPRPYEQYF
-	TRBV19	-	TRBJ1-5	16	TGTGCCAGTAGTATAGTCGGGGGTACGGCCGCGGGGCCCCAGCATTTT	CASSIVGGTAAGPQHF
-	TRBV9	-	TRBJ2-4	17	TGTGCCAGCAGCGTAGATCCAGGACACCTAACGGGAAACATTCAGTACTTC	CASSVDPGHLTGNIQYF
TRBD2	TRBV29-1	-	TRBJ2-7	14	TGCAGCGTTGAGGCGCGGGGGGGCTCCTACGAGCAGTACTTC	CSVEARGGSYEQYF
-	TRBV7-2	-	TRBJ2-2	15	TGTGCCAGCAGCGCCCGTCCCAGGAACACCGGGGAGCTGTTTTTT	CASSARPRNTGELFF
-	TRBV7-8	-	TRBJ1-2	13	TGTGCCAGCAGCTTAGAACAGTACTATGGCTACACCTTC	CASSLEQYYGYTF
-	TRBV19	-	TRBJ1-1	13	TGTGCCAGTAGATCCGACAGGCGAACTGAAGCTTTCTTT	CASRSDRRTEAFF
-	TRBV2	-	TRBJ2-1	17	TGTGCCAGCATTATTGACCCCGGGGGGCCAGGAACGTCGGAGCAGTTCTTC	CASIIDPGGPGTSEQFF
TRBD2	TRBV7-2	-	TRBJ2-3	16	TGTGCCAGCAGCTTAGTTAGCGGGGGGGCCGGAGATACGCAGTATTTT	CASSLVSGGAGDTQYF